A selection of T cell receptor beta chains follows, all from one sample in a study of identical twins. TCRdb analysed the 5' RACE reads with MiXCR anew, one entry per CDR3 protein. The sample carries under 350,000 distinct CDR3 sequences, roughly 9.7% recorded once. The same specimen was also included in a second study, on yellow fever vaccine responses in identical twins.

The material sequenced was CD8+ T cells sorted from blood. The receptor set was obtained from a woman aged 18-29 years in good health. The CDR3 runs from the conserved cysteine through the conserved F or W. The D gene is left open where the match is weak. Clone size is not always given. Where it is, it says once, few, many or a class for expanded clones.

clone size: few; V gene: TRBV30; J gene: TRBJ2-3; D gene: .; CDR3 DNA: TGTGCCTGGAGTGGTAGACTAGGAGGGGATACGCAGTATTTT; CDR3 protein: CAWSGRLGGDTQYF
clone size: .; V gene: TRBV18; J gene: TRBJ2-7; D gene: .; CDR3 DNA: TGTGCCAGCTCACCACCCATTGGTGCTTCCTACGAGCAGTACTTC; CDR3 protein: CASSPPIGASYEQYF
clone size: few; V gene: TRBV7-9; J gene: TRBJ1-4; D gene: .; CDR3 DNA: TGTGCCAGCAGCTTATCAGGGGACGAAAAACTGTTTTTT; CDR3 protein: CASSLSGDEKLFF
clone size: few; V gene: TRBV4-1; J gene: TRBJ2-1; D gene: .; CDR3 DNA: TGCGCCAGCAGCCAAGCGGGAGTCGGTTACAATGAGCAGTTCTTC; CDR3 protein: CASSQAGVGYNEQFF
clone size: many; V gene: TRBV6-2/TRBV6-3; J gene: TRBJ2-7; D gene: .; CDR3 DNA: TGTGCCAGCAGTTACTCGCGGTATGGGTTGTCTCTGGCTTTTGACTACGAGCAGTACTTC; CDR3 protein: CASSYSRYGLSLAFDYEQYF
clone size: many; V gene: TRBV4-1; J gene: TRBJ2-3; D gene: .; CDR3 DNA: TGCGCCAGCAGCCCCACCCCGGGGGCCCCAGATACGCAGTATTTT; CDR3 protein: CASSPTPGAPDTQYF
clone size: many; V gene: TRBV3-1; J gene: TRBJ2-7; D gene: TRBD1; CDR3 DNA: TGTGCCAGCAGCCAAGGGACAGGGTTCCCCTACGAGCAGTACTTC; CDR3 protein: CASSQGTGFPYEQYF
clone size: .; V gene: TRBV20-1; J gene: TRBJ2-7; D gene: TRBD2; CDR3 DNA: TGCAGTGCTAGCCCAAGGGGCGGGAGGGACCCCTACGAGCAGTACTTC; CDR3 protein: CSASPRGGRDPYEQYF
clone size: few; V gene: TRBV9; J gene: TRBJ2-5; D gene: .; CDR3 DNA: TGTGCCAGCAGCCCTTTAAGACAAGAGACCCAGTACTTC; CDR3 protein: CASSPLRQETQYF
clone size: .; V gene: TRBV7-9; J gene: TRBJ1-2; D gene: .; CDR3 DNA: TGTGCCAGCAGCTTAGAGCAGGACTTTATTGGTGGCTACACCTTC; CDR3 protein: CASSLEQDFIGGYTF
clone size: few; V gene: TRBV27; J gene: TRBJ1-2; D gene: TRBD1; CDR3 DNA: TGTGCCAGCAGTCGTAGACAGGGTTGGTCTCGGGACTATGGCTACACCTTC; CDR3 protein: CASSRRQGWSRDYGYTF
clone size: .; V gene: TRBV11-2; J gene: TRBJ1-2; D gene: .; CDR3 DNA: TGTGCCAGCAGCTTCGTATTGGGGCTTGAGGGCTACACCTTC; CDR3 protein: CASSFVLGLEGYTF
clone size: .; V gene: TRBV5-1; J gene: TRBJ1-2; D gene: TRBD1; CDR3 DNA: TGCGCCAGCAGCTTGGAGGCACAGGGGTGGCCTGGCTACACCTTC; CDR3 protein: CASSLEAQGWPGYTF
clone size: few; V gene: TRBV29-1; J gene: TRBJ2-1; D gene: .; CDR3 DNA: TGCAGCGTTGGGGTTTCGGGAAACAATGAGCAGTTCTTC; CDR3 protein: CSVGVSGNNEQFF
clone size: many; V gene: TRBV13; J gene: TRBJ2-7; D gene: .; CDR3 DNA: TGTGCCAGCAGCTTCAGCACCGCTCCTACAGAGCAGTACTTC; CDR3 protein: CASSFSTAPTEQYF
clone size: .; V gene: TRBV30; J gene: TRBJ2-7; D gene: TRBD1; CDR3 DNA: TGTGCCTGGAGTGGGACAGGGGGCTACGAGCAGTACTTC; CDR3 protein: CAWSGTGGYEQYF
clone size: .; V gene: TRBV15; J gene: TRBJ2-7; D gene: .; CDR3 DNA: TGTGCCACCAGCAGAGAGAGAACCATCTCCTACGAGCAGTACTTC; CDR3 protein: CATSRERTISYEQYF
clone size: many; V gene: TRBV29-1; J gene: TRBJ2-2; D gene: .; CDR3 DNA: TGCAGCGTTGAAGATTGGGGCGAGCAGAGGAACACCGGGGAGCTGTTTTTT; CDR3 protein: CSVEDWGEQRNTGELFF
clone size: many; V gene: TRBV5-1; J gene: TRBJ2-7; D gene: TRBD1; CDR3 DNA: TGCGCCAGCAGCTTAGTGGACAGGCCACACGAGCAGTACTTC; CDR3 protein: CASSLVDRPHEQYF
clone size: many; V gene: TRBV9; J gene: TRBJ1-5; D gene: .; CDR3 DNA: TGTGCCAGCAGCGAGGGGGGGGTTGATCCGCCCCAGCATTTT; CDR3 protein: CASSEGGVDPPQHF
clone size: .; V gene: TRBV3-1; J gene: TRBJ2-7; D gene: .; CDR3 DNA: .; CDR3 protein: CASSQDSVRGGTIIYEQYF
clone size: .; V gene: TRBV29-1; J gene: TRBJ1-2; D gene: .; CDR3 DNA: TGCAGCGTTGAATCCGGGACGAACTATGGCTACACCTTC; CDR3 protein: CSVESGTNYGYTF
clone size: .; V gene: TRBV10-3; J gene: TRBJ2-7; D gene: TRBD2; CDR3 DNA: TGTGCCATCAGTGATCCGATGGTCCAGGCGGGGGGAACCTACGAGCAGTACTTC; CDR3 protein: CAISDPMVQAGGTYEQYF
clone size: few; V gene: TRBV11-1; J gene: TRBJ2-1; D gene: .; CDR3 DNA: TGTGCCAGCAGCGGCTATACAGGTTACAATGAGCAGTTCTTC; CDR3 protein: CASSGYTGYNEQFF
clone size: many; V gene: TRBV12-3/TRBV12-4; J gene: TRBJ2-3; D gene: TRBD2; CDR3 DNA: TGTGCCAGCAAGGGACTAGCCTTCACCACAGATACGCAGTATTTT; CDR3 protein: CASKGLAFTTDTQYF
clone size: many; V gene: TRBV12-3/TRBV12-4; J gene: TRBJ2-1; D gene: TRBD2; CDR3 DNA: TGTGCCAGTTGTAGCGGGGGGGCCTACAATGAGCAGTTCTTC; CDR3 protein: CASCSGGAYNEQFF
clone size: .; V gene: TRBV20-1; J gene: TRBJ2-7; D gene: .; CDR3 DNA: TGCAGTGCTAGAAGCGGTGGTAGAGCGGCATATTACGAGCAGTACTTC; CDR3 protein: CSARSGGRAAYYEQYF
clone size: .; V gene: TRBV28; J gene: TRBJ2-7; D gene: TRBD1; CDR3 DNA: TGTGCCAGCAGTTCTCCTCAAGGACAGGCCTCCTACGAGCAGTACTTC; CDR3 protein: CASSSPQGQASYEQYF
clone size: many; V gene: TRBV25-1; J gene: TRBJ2-5; D gene: TRBD1; CDR3 DNA: TGTGCCAGCAGTGGGGGACAGGGAGAGACCCAGTACTTC; CDR3 protein: CASSGGQGETQYF
clone size: few; V gene: TRBV28; J gene: TRBJ2-3; D gene: .; CDR3 DNA: TGTGCCAGCAGGACCGCCCCGGCTCCCCCAGATACGCAGTATTTT; CDR3 protein: CASRTAPAPPDTQYF
clone size: .; V gene: TRBV28; J gene: TRBJ1-6; D gene: .; CDR3 DNA: TGTGCCAGCAGTGCTCGTTACCTGGGGCGGGATTCACCCCTCCACTTT; CDR3 protein: CASSARYLGRDSPLHF
clone size: .; V gene: TRBV14; J gene: TRBJ2-1; D gene: .; CDR3 DNA: TGTGCCAGCAGCCAGCCACGGGGAATCATTAAAGAGCAGTTCTTC; CDR3 protein: CASSQPRGIIKEQFF
clone size: many; V gene: TRBV7-9; J gene: TRBJ2-5; D gene: TRBD2; CDR3 DNA: TGTGCCAGCAGCGGGACGGTTGCGGGAGTTGATGAGACCCAGTACTTC; CDR3 protein: CASSGTVAGVDETQYF
clone size: .; V gene: TRBV6-2/TRBV6-3; J gene: TRBJ2-3; D gene: .; CDR3 DNA: TGTGCCAGCAGTTACTATCCAGGGGAGAAGTATTTT; CDR3 protein: CASSYYPGEKYF
clone size: .; V gene: TRBV7-3; J gene: TRBJ2-2; D gene: .; CDR3 DNA: TGTGCCAGCCAGGGAGTGGGCACCGGGGAGCTGTTTTTT; CDR3 protein: CASQGVGTGELFF
clone size: .; V gene: TRBV20-1; J gene: TRBJ2-2; D gene: TRBD2; CDR3 DNA: TGCAGTGCTAGTCCTCTTGCGGGAGGTTATTTGGAGTCGACCGGGGAGCTGTTTTTT; CDR3 protein: CSASPLAGGYLESTGELFF
clone size: many; V gene: TRBV20-1; J gene: TRBJ2-7; D gene: .; CDR3 DNA: TGCAGTGCTAGAGATCAGGAGGCCCTCTCCTACGAGCAGTACTTC; CDR3 protein: CSARDQEALSYEQYF
clone size: few; V gene: TRBV27; J gene: TRBJ2-3; D gene: TRBD1; CDR3 DNA: TGTGCCAGCAGTTTATCGACGGCAGGGGGAGATACGCAGTATTTT; CDR3 protein: CASSLSTAGGDTQYF
clone size: .; V gene: TRBV21-1; J gene: TRBJ2-7; D gene: .; CDR3 DNA: TGTGCCAGCAGCAATCCTCAGATGAGCTCCTACGAGCAGTACTTC; CDR3 protein: CASSNPQMSSYEQYF
clone size: few; V gene: TRBV27; J gene: TRBJ1-2; D gene: .; CDR3 DNA: TGTGCCAGCAGTGAGGAGCCCACCGATGGCTACACCTTC; CDR3 protein: CASSEEPTDGYTF
clone size: many; V gene: TRBV6-4; J gene: TRBJ2-3; D gene: .; CDR3 DNA: TGTGCCAGCAGTGACTCGTCCCAGGGTGGTGCAGATACGCAGTATTTT; CDR3 protein: CASSDSSQGGADTQYF
clone size: .; V gene: TRBV3-1; J gene: TRBJ2-5; D gene: TRBD2; CDR3 DNA: TGTGCCAGCAGCCAAGGACCCCCTCTAGCGGGAGAGTACCAAGAGACCCAGTACTTC; CDR3 protein: CASSQGPPLAGEYQETQYF
clone size: few; V gene: TRBV6-2/TRBV6-3; J gene: TRBJ2-7; D gene: TRBD2; CDR3 DNA: TGTGCCAGCAGTTCTCGAGAGGGACTAAGCTCCTACGAGCAGTACTTC; CDR3 protein: CASSSREGLSSYEQYF
clone size: .; V gene: TRBV28; J gene: TRBJ1-3; D gene: .; CDR3 DNA: TGTGCCAGCAGTTTAAGCTCAACTTTT; CDR3 protein: CASSLSSTF
clone size: many; V gene: TRBV6-2/TRBV6-3; J gene: TRBJ2-1; D gene: TRBD2; CDR3 DNA: TGTGCCAGCAGCCCTCATATCCGGGGGGAAAATGAGCAGTTCTTC; CDR3 protein: CASSPHIRGENEQFF
clone size: .; V gene: TRBV20-1; J gene: TRBJ2-7; D gene: .; CDR3 DNA: TGCAGTGCTGCCGGACTCAGCTCCTACGAGCAGTACTTC; CDR3 protein: CSAAGLSSYEQYF
clone size: .; V gene: TRBV9; J gene: TRBJ1-1; D gene: .; CDR3 DNA: TGTGCCAGCAGCGGGTCTTTGGGGAGAAAAGCTTTCTTT; CDR3 protein: CASSGSLGRKAFF
clone size: .; V gene: TRBV6-5; J gene: TRBJ2-2; D gene: TRBD2; CDR3 DNA: TGTGCCAGCAGTTACTCCAGCGGGAGGGGAGGCGGGGAGCTGTTTTTT; CDR3 protein: CASSYSSGRGGGELFF
clone size: few; V gene: TRBV30; J gene: TRBJ1-1; D gene: .; CDR3 DNA: TGTGCCTGGAGTGTCGGGGCGAACACTGAAGCTTTCTTT; CDR3 protein: CAWSVGANTEAFF
clone size: .; V gene: TRBV5-6; J gene: TRBJ1-1; D gene: .; CDR3 DNA: TGTGCCAGCAGCTTGCAGCTGAACACTGAAGCTTTCTTT; CDR3 protein: CASSLQLNTEAFF
clone size: many; V gene: TRBV28; J gene: TRBJ2-3; D gene: .; CDR3 DNA: TGTGCCAGCAGTTCCTCCTGGGGGGGCACAGATACGCAGTATTTT; CDR3 protein: CASSSSWGGTDTQYF
clone size: .; V gene: TRBV10-3; J gene: TRBJ2-1; D gene: .; CDR3 DNA: TGTGCCATCAGTGAGTCTGAGGGCATAAGAGAATCCCTGGCCGATGAGCAGTTCTTC; CDR3 protein: CAISESEGIRESLADEQFF
clone size: few; V gene: TRBV24-1; J gene: TRBJ2-5; D gene: .; CDR3 DNA: TGTGCCAAGCGACTGTACAAAGGACCCCCAGAGACCCAGTACTTC; CDR3 protein: CAKRLYKGPPETQYF
clone size: many; V gene: TRBV28; J gene: TRBJ2-1; D gene: .; CDR3 DNA: TGTGCCAGCAGTTTCCCCCAGACGAATGAGCAGTTCTTC; CDR3 protein: CASSFPQTNEQFF
clone size: .; V gene: TRBV21-1; J gene: TRBJ2-5; D gene: .; CDR3 DNA: TGTGCCAGCAGCAAAATCTCTCTGGGCAGCCAAGAGACCCAGTACTTC; CDR3 protein: CASSKISLGSQETQYF
clone size: many; V gene: TRBV29-1; J gene: TRBJ1-2; D gene: .; CDR3 DNA: TGCAGCGTTGAAGGGCTCTATGGCTACACCTTC; CDR3 protein: CSVEGLYGYTF